What follows are 23 T cell receptor beta chains derived from one specimen sequenced in a study of blood T cell repertoires in COVID-19. TCRdb's table, derived via immunoSEQ multiplex PCR, lists solely in-frame clones and lacks some. The sample holds some 240,000 clones, roughly 84% seen once. Input material: peripheral blood. The origin of the receptors is a woman in her forties who had recovered from COVID-19.

The rearrangement links TRBV29-1 to TRBJ1-2; D perhaps matches TRBD1 (5 bases). The germline gives CDR1 SQVTM, CDR2 ANQGSEA. This CDR3 contains 12 residues. Trimming stripped 4 bases from V and 2 bases from J, with 8 bases between. CDR3 loop: CSVGGTNYGYTF. The CDR3 DNA sequence: TGCAGCGTTGGGGGCACCAACTATGGCTACACCTTC. The variable domain in full, completed from reference TRBV29-1 and TRBJ1-2, reads SAVISQKPSRDICQRGTSLTIQCQVDSQVTMMFWYRQQPGQSLTLIATANQGSEATYESGFVIDKFPISRPNLTFSTLTVSNMSPEDSSIYLCSVGGTNYGYTFGSGTRLTVV.

V is TRBV5-1 and J is TRBJ1-1; no firm D call. The CDR3 has 12 amino acids. Germline loops: CDR1 SGHRS, CDR2 YFSETQ. Trimming removed 5 bases at V and 8 bases at J, with 13 bases between. CDR3 nucleotide sequence: TGCGCCAGCAGTGATGTTGGAGGGGAAGCTTTCTTT. It translates to CASSDVGGEAFF.

The table lists this clone with a few counts. This chain links TRBV10-3 with TRBJ1-3; tentatively, D is TRBD1 (5 bases). Trimming took 3 bases from V and 7 from J, leaving 7 bases between them. Germline V gene data show CDR1 as ENHRY and CDR2 as SYGVKD. This CDR3 is built from 12 residues. The CDR3 is CAISESGNTIYF. CDR3 sequence (DNA): TGTGCCATCAGTGAATCAGGGAACACCATATATTTT.

This clone was counted between two and nine times. This CDR3 is CASSLQGTGELFF. For the CDR3, the DNA is TGTGCCAGCAGCTTACAGGGCACCGGGGAGCTGTTTTTT. The J gene is TRBJ2-2, the V gene TRBV11-3; TRBD1 is a possible D gene (5 bases). The CDR3 covers 13 residues. Trimming stripped 2 bases from V and 4 bases from J, with 5 bases between. Germline CDR1 and CDR2: SGHNT and YENEEA. The full variable domain, completed using reference TRBV11-3 and TRBJ2-2, is EAGVVQSPRYKIIEKKQPVAFWCNPISGHNTLYWYLQNLGQGPELLIRYENEEAVDDSQLPKDRFSAERLKGVDSTLKIQPAELGDSAVYLCASSLQGTGELFFGEGSRLTVL.

The V and J genes are TRBV12-3 or TRBV12-4 and TRBJ2-7, with D possibly TRBD1 on 6 matching bases. The CDR3 length is 13 residues. Deletions cut 4 bases from V and 4 bases from J, with 11 bases between. The CDR3 DNA is TGTGCCAGCAGTTCAGGGGATGAGTACGAGCAGTACTTC. Residues: CASSSGDEYEQYF.

The J gene is TRBJ2-7, the V gene TRBV6-1, with D possibly being TRBD1 (5 bases). Trimming left V 2 bases short and J 2 bases short, with 19 bases between. This CDR3 spans 17 amino acids. The germline V gene encodes CDR1 MNHNS and CDR2 SASEGT. DNA of the CDR3: TGTGCCAGCAGTGAATCCCCCTACAGGCCACGGACCTACGAGCAGTACTTC. It codes for CASSESPYRPRTYEQYF.

The V call is TRBV7-9, the J call TRBJ1-1, with D uncertain. CDR3 length: 14 residues. The ends were cut back, 4 bases at V and 8 bases at J, with 17 bases in the middle. Germline V gene data show CDR1 as SEHNR and CDR2 as FQNEAQ (reference sequence). The CDR3 loop is CASSSERSGREAFF. CDR3 coding DNA: TGTGCCAGCAGCTCGGAACGGTCGGGGAGGGAAGCTTTCTTT.

The V call is TRBV4-2, the J call TRBJ1-1, with D maybe TRBD1 (5 bases). V lost 2 bases and J 1 base, leaving 14 bases between the germline ends. This CDR3 contains 16 residues. Looked up from germline, CDR1 is LGHNA and CDR2 is YNFKEQ. CDR3 sequence: CASSQPPNGGNTEAFF. The CDR3 DNA reads as TGTGCCAGCAGCCAACCACCCAACGGGGGGAACACTGAAGCTTTCTTT.

Only a few counts were recorded for this clone. The V gene is TRBV19, the J gene TRBJ2-7; TRBD2 is a possible D gene (5 bases). Germline-derived CDR1 and CDR2 are LNHDA and SQIVND (reference sequence). V gave up 8 bases and J gave up 7 bases, with 15 bases separating them. CDR3 length equals 12 residues. The CDR3 sequence: CASVSTPGEQYF. CDR3 bases: TGTGCCAGTGTCTCGACCCCGGGGGAGCAGTACTTC. The full variable domain, in which reference TRBV19 and TRBJ2-7 provide the parts outside the CDR3, is DGGITQSPKYLFRKEGQNVTLSCEQNLNHDAMYWYRQDPGQGLRLIYYSQIVNDFQKGDIAEGYSVSREKKESFPLTVTSAQKNPTAFYLCASVSTPGEQYFGPGTRLTVT.

V gene TRBV28 combines with J gene TRBJ1-1; D is possibly TRBD1 (5 bases). Germline V gene lookup returns CDR1 MDHEN and CDR2 SYDVKM. CDR3 length: 13 amino acids. V lost 6 bases, J lost 5 bases, and 13 bases lay in between. The CDR3 spells CASSWGGGTEAFF. The CDR3 DNA reads TGTGCCAGCAGCTGGGGGGGAGGGACTGAAGCTTTCTTT.

Comments on this clone: The identical CDR3 is also encoded by other nucleotide sequences in the sample. The CDR3: CASSFRETQYF. CDR3 nucleotide sequence: TGTGCCAGCAGCTTTCGGGAGACCCAGTACTTC. V usage is TRBV5-6 and J usage is TRBJ2-5, with D unresolved. Germline V CDR1 and CDR2: SGHDT, YYEEEE. The CDR3 is made up of 11 amino acids. Trimming cost V 2 bases and J 5 bases, with 4 bases left between them. The complete variable domain, with remaining parts taken from reference TRBV5-6 and TRBJ2-5, reads DAGVTQSPTHLIKTRGQQVTLRCSPKSGHDTVSWYQQALGQGPQFIFQYYEEEERQRGNFPDRFSGHQFPNYSSELNVNALLLGDSALYLCASSFRETQYFGPGTRLLVL.

This chain links TRBV11-2 with TRBJ2-3, with D possibly matching TRBD1 (7 bases). The V gene's germline CDR1 is SGHAT and CDR2 FQNNGV. The CDR3 contains 16 residues. V was pared by 5 bases and J by 2 bases, with 17 bases between. CDR3 in DNA: TGTGCCAGCAGCCCAGGGGGGAGTACCTACACAGATACGCAGTATTTT. It codes for CASSPGGSTYTDTQYF.

The rearrangement uses TRBV28 and TRBJ1-4, with a weak D call TRBD1 (5 bases). V lost 2 bases and J 2 bases, leaving 12 bases between the germline ends. The CDR3 length is 16 residues. Germline assignment: CDR1 MDHEN and CDR2 SYDVKM. In DNA, the CDR3 is TGTGCCAGCAGTTTAAACCAAGGGGCGACTAATGAAAAACTGTTTTTT. This sequence encodes CASSLNQGATNEKLFF.

This clone was seen only once. The V gene is TRBV28, the J gene TRBJ2-5; D unclear. The CDR3 length is 12 residues. V lost 9 bases to trimming and J lost 1 base, with 9 bases between them. Germline-derived CDR1 and CDR2 are MDHEN and SYDVKM. CDR3 coding DNA: TGTGCCAGTCAACAGATCCAAGAGACCCAGTACTTC. As protein: CASQQIQETQYF.

The chain links TRBV3-1 (or the pseudogene TRBV3-2) to TRBJ2-5; D remains unclear. This CDR3 has 14 amino acids. CDR1 is LGHDT and CDR2 is YNNKEL in the germline V gene (reference sequence). V lost 4 bases, J lost 0 bases, and 9 bases lay in between. The DNA for the CDR3 is TGTGCCAGCAGCCCGTCCCTGTACCAAGAGACCCAGTACTTC. Amino acids: CASSPSLYQETQYF.

The J gene is TRBJ2-5, the V gene TRBV7-9; 8 nucleotides align to TRBD1. The ends lost 4 bases at V and 5 bases at J; junction bases unmatched: 3. From germline, CDR1 is SEHNR and CDR2 FQNEAQ (reference sequence). This CDR3 spans 13 amino acids. This CDR3 is CASSSRGPETQYF. For the CDR3, the DNA is TGTGCCAGCAGCTCCAGGGGGCCGGAGACCCAGTACTTC.

The chain employs TRBV7-3 and TRBJ2-5; 8 bases are a match to TRBD2. Germline CDR1 is SGHTA and CDR2 is FQGTGA. This CDR3 contains 15 residues. The ends lost 3 bases at V and 4 bases at J; junction bases unmatched: 7. The CDR3, as DNA: TGTGCCAGCAGCTTTTACGGGGGGGCCGTAGAGACCCAGTACTTC. Its protein product is CASSFYGGAVETQYF.

The chain uses TRBV9 and TRBJ1-5; TRBD1 agrees at 9 bases. The CDR3 contains 14 residues. V dropped 3 bases and J dropped 7; count of bases not matched to a gene: 5. Germline CDR1 and CDR2: SGDLS and YYNGEE. This CDR3 reads CASSATGGGQPQHF. The CDR3 DNA sequence: TGTGCCAGCAGCGCCACAGGGGGCGGGCAGCCCCAGCATTTT.

The rearrangement links TRBV18 to TRBJ1-1; D call uncertain. V lost 3 bases, J lost 3 bases, and 8 bases lay in between. The CDR3 has 13 amino acids. Germline V lookup: CDR1 KGHSH, CDR2 LQKENI. CDR3 sequence reads: CASSPRRDTEAFF. Here the CDR3 DNA reads TGTGCCAGCTCACCCCGACGGGACACTGAAGCTTTCTTT. The whole variable domain, filled in from reference TRBV18 and TRBJ1-1, reads NAGVMQNPRHLVRRRGQEARLRCSPMKGHSHVYWYRQLPEEGLKFMVYLQKENIIDESGMPKERFSAEFPKEGPSILRIQQVVRGDSAAYFCASSPRRDTEAFFGQGTRLTVV.

The chain employs TRBV6-2 or TRBV6-3 and TRBJ2-5; unclear D gene. Per germline, CDR1 MNHEY and CDR2 SVGEGT. The CDR3 is 14 amino acids. V lost 6 bases to trimming and J lost 4 bases, with 15 bases between them. This CDR3 is CASSLPVTRETQYF. Here the CDR3 DNA reads TGTGCCAGCAGCCTCCCAGTCACCCGAGAGACCCAGTACTTC.

The rearrangement links TRBV27 to TRBJ2-1; tentative D call: TRBD2 (5 bases). This CDR3 is 14 amino acids long. Per germline, CDR1 MNHEY and CDR2 SMNVEV (reference sequence). The V end lost 11 bases, the J end lost 4 bases, and 18 bases lay between the germline ends. CDR3 amino acids: CASKPPAGYNEQFF. The CDR3 DNA reads as TGTGCCTCGAAACCCCCCGCGGGTTACAATGAGCAGTTCTTC.

The CDR3 nucleotides are TGTGCCAGCAGTTCCTTGGATACGCAGTATTTT. Amino acid sequence: CASSSLDTQYF. The V call is TRBV12-3 or TRBV12-4, the J call TRBJ2-3; D gene unclear. With 4 bases removed from V and 6 bases from J, the gap between germline ends came to 5 bases. The CDR3 spans 11 residues.

The J gene is TRBJ2-2, the V gene TRBV13; a weak D match, TRBD1 (5 bases). Germline lookup yields CDR1 PRHDT and CDR2 FYEKMQ (reference sequence). This CDR3 region has 15 residues. Trimming stripped 1 base from V and 4 bases from J, with 10 bases between. In nucleotides, the CDR3 is TGTGCCAGCAGCTTAGAAGGGGTCGGCACCGGGGAGCTGTTTTTT. Amino acids: CASSLEGVGTGELFF.